This T cell receptor beta chain appears in the sequencing data of a study of blood T cells in healthy people across ages. CDR3 length: 15 residues. The authors ran a second PCR of roughly 6 to 11 cycles using a sample-barcoded 5' primer and a J-beta primer mix. Each of the cDNA molecules was tagged by a template-switch adaptor with 12 random nucleotides. TCRdb processed the 5' RACE reads anew with MiXCR; each CDR3 protein has one entry. In the table there are about 640,000 distinct CDR3 sequences, roughly 58% of which are singletons. A word on this clonotype: Its antigen is not known.

Each sample gave at least 7 million isolated PBMCs. Study findings and constraints: Naive T cell percentage showed a strong correlation with TCR beta diversity.

The source is a man aged 55 to 70 in good health. The V and J genes are TRBV21-1 and TRBJ2-2; the tabulated D call, TRBD2, remains unverified against the DNA. TRBV21-1 is assigned pseudogene status. The sequencing sample was made of blood. The CDR3 DNA is TGTGCCAGCAGCCCGACTAGTCTTGGCACCGGGGAGCTGTTTTTT. Its translation: CASSPTSLGTGELFF.